These 16 T cell receptor beta chains were all obtained from the same sample, sequenced in a study of blood T cells in healthy people across ages. It was with a sample-barcoded 5' primer and a J-beta primer mix that a second PCR of roughly 7 to 12 cycles was run. TCRdb independently ran MiXCR on the 5' RACE reads; one entry per CDR3 protein. Among 600,000 or so distinct CDR3 sequences listed, 25% to 30% were seen once. The sample was blood. The receptors were gathered from a woman older than 75 in good health.

The chain employs TRBV7-2 and TRBJ2-5, with a weak D call TRBD1 (5 bases). V was cut by 3 bases and J by 1 base, with 9 bases left in between. CDR3 length: 14 residues. Per germline, CDR1 SGHTA and CDR2 FQGNSA. The CDR3, as DNA: TGTGCCAGCAGCTTGGACACAGGCCAAGAGACCCAGTACTTC. It translates to CASSLDTGQETQYF.

A few counts support this clonotype. J is TRBJ2-5 and V is TRBV10-2; TRBD2 aligns across 10 bases. Germline CDR1 reads WSHSY; CDR2 reads SAAADI. V lost 7 bases to trimming and J lost 5 bases; unmatched junction nucleotides: 13. This CDR3 has 16 residues. CDR3 sequence reads: CASTDRAGGPMETQYF. CDR3 nucleotide sequence: TGCGCCAGCACCGACCGAGCGGGGGGGCCAATGGAGACCCAGTACTTC.

With respect to this clonotype: At one end the junction does not follow the germline gene, possibly because of a read error. The chain recombines TRBV30 with TRBJ1-4; D gene unclear. This CDR3 has 12 residues. Germline V gene data show CDR1 as GTSNPN and CDR2 as SVGIG (reference sequence). The CDR3 reads CTWKGGNEKLFF. CDR3 DNA: TGTACCTGGAAAGGTGGAAATGAAAAACTGTTTTTT.

This clonotype showed up many times. The genes are TRBV12-5 and TRBJ2-4; D uncertain. V lost 0 bases to trimming and J lost 0 bases, with 6 bases between them. CDR1 and CDR2 from the germline V gene are LGHNT and FRNRAP. The CDR3 runs 15 residues. The CDR3 coding sequence is TGTGCTAGTGGTTTGGTACATGGAGCCAAAAACATTCAGTACTTC. Its protein product is CASGLVHGAKNIQYF.

The CDR3 region has the DNA TGCAGTGCCGAGCCGGGGGGACAGGGGTACAATGAGCAGTACTTC. Encoded protein: CSAEPGGQGYNEQYF. This chain joins TRBV20-1 and TRBJ2-5, with TRBD1 identical over 10 bases. Trimming took 6 bases from V and 11 from J; bases not matched to a gene: 18. Germline V gives CDR1 DFQATT, CDR2 SNEGSKA (reference sequence). The CDR3 is 15 amino acids.

In its sample, this clonotype was seen many times. The chain couples TRBV7-2 to TRBJ2-5; D ambiguous. Germline V gene lookup returns CDR1 SGHTA and CDR2 FQGNSA. Trimming took off 6 bases at V and 2 bases at J, with 10 bases between the two ends. The CDR3 runs to 13 residues. The CDR3 DNA is TGTGCCAGCAGGGAAGGTCCTCAAGAGACCCAGTACTTC. Translation: CASREGPQETQYF.

This clonotype was seen a handful of times. The chain has TRBV6-1 and TRBJ2-1; tentatively, D is TRBD2 (6 bases). The DNA end favors TRBJ2-7, so the J call may be wrong. The CDR3 has 16 amino acids. Germline loops: CDR1 MNHNS, CDR2 SASEGT. CDR3 DNA sequence: TGTGCCAGCAGTGAGCCCGGGACTGGAGGCTACAATGAGCAGTACTTC. Translation gives CASSEPGTGGYNEQYF.

The chain joins TRBV7-9 to TRBJ2-1, with TRBD1 as a possible D gene (5 bases). The germline V gene encodes CDR1 SEHNR and CDR2 FQNEAQ (reference sequence). The V gene lost 4 bases and the J gene lost 8 bases, with 12 bases spanning the gap. The CDR3 runs 13 residues. The CDR3 region is CASSWPRDHEQFF. The CDR3 DNA follows: TGTGCCAGCAGCTGGCCCAGGGATCATGAGCAGTTCTTC.

Comments on this clonotype: This may stem from a read error, because a much larger clone lies one nucleotide away. Since the CDR3 does not end with the conserved phenylalanine or tryptophan, this likely comes from a read error. CDR3 sequence reads: CASSLSGSGGVGQYY. In DNA, the CDR3 is TGTGCCAGCAGTTTATCCGGTTCCGGAGGCGTCGGGCAGTACTAC. This chain connects TRBV28 to TRBJ2-5, with D tentatively TRBD2 (5 bases). Trimming took 1 base from V and 11 from J, leaving 20 bases between them. The CDR3 contains 15 residues. The germline V gene has CDR1 MDHEN and CDR2 SYDVKM.

The genes are TRBV11-2 and TRBJ1-4; 7 bases align to TRBD1. Trimming removed 4 bases from V and 4 bases from J; junction bases left unmatched: 6. The CDR3 runs to 15 residues. Germline V gives CDR1 SGHAT, CDR2 FQNNGV. CDR3 in amino acids: CASSSTGSGNEKLFF. The CDR3 DNA reads as TGTGCCAGCAGCTCGACAGGGTCTGGTAATGAAAAACTGTTTTTT.

This clonotype has a count of ten or more. The chain has TRBV5-1 and TRBJ2-5, with 8 bases matching TRBD2. The CDR3 contains 14 residues. With V trimmed by 4 bases and J by 4 bases, 6 bases remained unmatched. Germline lookup yields CDR1 SGHRS and CDR2 YFSETQ. This chain's CDR3 is CASSPGGGPETQYF. The CDR3 DNA follows: TGCGCCAGCAGCCCCGGCGGGGGGCCAGAGACCCAGTACTTC.

V gene TRBV7-9 combines with J gene TRBJ1-1, with unresolved D. V gave up 1 base and J gave up 0 bases, with 9 bases separating them. Germline-derived CDR1 and CDR2 are SEHNR and FQNEAQ (reference sequence). The CDR3 length is 15 residues. In DNA, the CDR3 is TGTGCCAGCAGCTTAGATGGGTTCATGAACACTGAAGCTTTCTTT. It codes for CASSLDGFMNTEAFF.

This clonotype was recorded at least ten times. The chain combines TRBV6-2 or TRBV6-3 with TRBJ2-7; D unclear. The CDR3 consists of 15 residues. The germline gives CDR1 MNHEY, CDR2 SVGEGT. Trimming took 5 bases from V and 0 from J, leaving 14 bases between them. CDR3 DNA: TGTGCCAGCAGTCCCTCGTGGGCGAGCTCCTACGAGCAGTACTTC. This gives the protein CASSPSWASSYEQYF.

The chain carries TRBV7-2 and TRBJ1-6; no clear D gene. The CDR3 consists of 13 residues. Germline V gene sequence: CDR1 SGHTA, CDR2 FQGNSA. Trimming took 7 bases from V and 2 from J, leaving 6 bases between them. Here the CDR3 DNA reads TGTGCCAGCACCCGAGCCTATAATTCACCCCTCCACTTT. Protein sequence: CASTRAYNSPLHF.

This clonotype was counted at least ten times. This rearrangement joins TRBV4-3 to TRBJ1-2; possible D gene TRBD1, 5 bases. V lost 0 bases and J 2 bases, leaving 13 bases between the germline ends. The CDR3 contains 16 residues. The V gene's germline CDR1 is LGHNA and CDR2 YSLEER. The chain's CDR3 is CASSQEGRGTNYGYTF. CDR3 DNA: TGCGCCAGCAGCCAAGAAGGGCGGGGGACCAACTATGGCTACACCTTC.

The sample holds many counts of this clonotype. The chain couples TRBV7-2 to TRBJ1-2; D is uncertain. V was clipped by 2 bases and J by 0 bases, with 10 bases between them. This CDR3 comprises 15 residues. Germline V lookup: CDR1 SGHTA, CDR2 FQGNSA. CDR3: CASSLMFRSNYGYTF. The CDR3 nucleotides read TGTGCCAGCAGCTTAATGTTCCGGTCTAACTATGGCTACACCTTC.